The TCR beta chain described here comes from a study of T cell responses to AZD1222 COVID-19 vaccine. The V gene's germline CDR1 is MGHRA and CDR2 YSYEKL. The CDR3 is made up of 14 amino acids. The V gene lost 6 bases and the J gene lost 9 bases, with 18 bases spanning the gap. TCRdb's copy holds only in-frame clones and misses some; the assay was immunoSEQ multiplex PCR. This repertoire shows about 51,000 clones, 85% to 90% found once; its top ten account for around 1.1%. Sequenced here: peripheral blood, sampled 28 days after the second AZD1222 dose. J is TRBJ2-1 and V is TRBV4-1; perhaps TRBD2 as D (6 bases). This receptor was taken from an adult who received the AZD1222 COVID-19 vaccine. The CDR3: CASRRDDVSSEQFF. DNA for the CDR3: TGCGCCAGCAGGCGGGACGACGTGTCCAGTGAGCAGTTCTTC.